A single sample is the source of the 4 T cell receptor beta chains below, sequenced in a study of low-dose radiotherapy and immunotherapy resistance in tumors. TRAV and TRBV primers primed cDNA for both TCRalpha and TCRbeta. It was with a constant-region primer and a V-primer adapter that TCRs were amplified over about 19 PCR cycles. TCRdb independently ran MiXCR on the reads; one entry per CDR3 protein. The data hold around 83,000 distinct CDR3 sequences, with about 20% observed a single time. As for time point: before trial treatment. This material consisted of PBMCs, taken before treatment. All receptors derive from a male donor with prostate cancer.

In its sample, this clonotype was seen many times. The chain employs TRBV11-3 and TRBJ1-1; D perhaps matches TRBD1 (6 bases). Germline loops: CDR1 SGHNT, CDR2 YENEEA. The CDR3 sequence is 13 residues long. V was trimmed by 0 bases and J by 9 bases, leaving 11 bases between them. The CDR3 spells CASSLDPDRKAFF. CDR3 DNA: TGTGCCAGCAGCTTAGATCCGGACAGAAAAGCTTTCTTT.

This clonotype was recorded at least ten times. The chain uses TRBV9 and TRBJ2-1; 7 bases line up with TRBD1. This CDR3 region has 15 residues. J gave up 1 base and V 4 bases, and 5 bases lay outside the gene matches. Germline V gene lookup returns CDR1 SGDLS and CDR2 YYNGEE. CDR3 bases: TGTGCCAGCAGCATAGAGACAGGGTCCTACAATGAGCAGTTCTTC. It encodes CASSIETGSYNEQFF.

This clonotype was detected many times. The CDR3 loop is CASSPGQGPTGELFF. The CDR3 DNA reads as TGTGCCAGCAGTCCTGGACAGGGTCCTACCGGGGAGCTGTTTTTT. This chain links TRBV6-1 with TRBJ2-2, with 8 bases lining up with TRBD1. This CDR3 spans 15 amino acids. J gave up 5 bases and V 5 bases, and 7 bases lay outside the gene matches. Germline CDR1 is MNHNS and CDR2 is SASEGT.

This clonotype was counted ten times or more. In DNA, the CDR3 is TGCAGCGTGAAAGATCAGATGAACACTGAAGCTTTCTTT. Protein: CSVKDQMNTEAFF. V is TRBV29-1 and J is TRBJ1-1; no clear D. Germline lookup yields CDR1 SQVTM and CDR2 ANQGSEA. Trimming took off 6 bases at V and 0 bases at J, with 11 bases between the two ends. The CDR3 contains 13 residues.